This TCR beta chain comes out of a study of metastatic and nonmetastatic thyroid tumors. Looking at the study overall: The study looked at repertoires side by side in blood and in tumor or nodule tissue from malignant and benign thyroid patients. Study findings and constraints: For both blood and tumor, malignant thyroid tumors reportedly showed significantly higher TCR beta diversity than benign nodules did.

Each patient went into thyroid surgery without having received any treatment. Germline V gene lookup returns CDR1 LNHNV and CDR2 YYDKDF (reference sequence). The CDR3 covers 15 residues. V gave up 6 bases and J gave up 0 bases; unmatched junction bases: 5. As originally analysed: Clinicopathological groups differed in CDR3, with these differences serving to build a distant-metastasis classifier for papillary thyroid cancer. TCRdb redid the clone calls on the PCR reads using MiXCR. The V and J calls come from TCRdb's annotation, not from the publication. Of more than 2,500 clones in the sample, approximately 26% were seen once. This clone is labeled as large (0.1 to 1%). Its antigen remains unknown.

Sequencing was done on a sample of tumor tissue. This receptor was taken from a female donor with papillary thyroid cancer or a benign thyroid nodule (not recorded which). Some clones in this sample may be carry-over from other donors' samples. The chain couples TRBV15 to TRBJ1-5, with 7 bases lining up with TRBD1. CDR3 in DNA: TGTGCCACCAGGGCAGGGGGATATAGCAATCAGCCCCAGCATTTT. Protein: CATRAGGYSNQPQHF.